This T cell receptor beta chain was documented in a study of T cell repertoires in cytomegalovirus infection. Background on the study: It was the public TCR beta signatures that indicated both CMV infection and matching HLA type. General study results and limits: HLA-C-restricted CMV clonotypes gave the most frequent clonotype in two of eight donors. Cumulative frequency (of public TCR beta family members) identified carriers of CMV plus the relevant HLA.

In its sample, this clonotype was seen a few times. Its target is unknown. One entry per CDR3 protein, called by TCRdb with MiXCR from the reads. The sample lists approximately 500,000 distinct CDR3 sequences; more than 15% were seen once. Trimming left V 0 bases short and J 6 bases short, with 14 bases between. The CDR3 runs 15 residues. Germline V gives CDR1 SGHDN, CDR2 FVKESK. J is TRBJ1-2 and V is TRBV14; TRBD1 is a possible D gene (6 bases). This clonotype originated in a human donor in good health (CMV status not recorded). Some clones in this sample may be carry-over from other donors' samples. The specimen was CD8+ T cells from PBMCs. The CDR3 DNA follows: TGTGCCAGCAGCCAAGATCGGGGGCGCCGGCATGGCTACACCTTC. It is translated as CASSQDRGRRHGYTF. Full variable domain (missing parts from reference TRBV14 and TRBJ1-2): EAGVTQFPSHSVIEKGQTVTLRCDPISGHDNLYWYRRVMGKEIKFLLHFVKESKQDESGMPNNRFLAERTGGTYSTLKVQPAELEDSGVYFCASSQDRGRRHGYTFGSGTRLTVV.